Each of the 29 T cell receptor beta chains below was sequenced from the same sample in a study of cytomegalovirus exposure and HLA in healthy donors (TCRdb year 2017). Library prep was done by the immunoSEQ multiplex PCR assay. For the multiplex PCR, a mixture combining 60 forward primers for TCR Vbeta segments and 13 reverse primers for TCR Jbeta segments was used. Entries here come from immuneACCESS through TCRdb and include only in-frame sequences with V and J called. Some clones fail to appear in such tables; in the studies checked, an unresolved V gene covers under half of the shortfall, and the cause of the remainder is unknown. The sample table records 100,000 to 120,000 clones; around four fifths of these occur just once. The ten largest clones represent around 2.9% of the sample. The sample was PBMCs. The receptors were gathered from a woman in her sixties or seventies in good health and CMV-seropositive.

This rearrangement joins TRBV7-9 to TRBJ1-2, with 8 positions matching TRBD1. Germline V lookup: CDR1 SEHNR, CDR2 FQNEAQ (reference sequence). After removal of 1 base from V and 5 bases from J, the junction contained 6 bases not matched to a gene. CDR3 length: 15 residues. CDR3 coding DNA: TGTGCCAGCAGCTTAGGCAGGGGGCGCCGGTATGGCTACACCTTC. It translates to CASSLGRGRRYGYTF.

The J gene is TRBJ1-2, the V gene TRBV5-1; 11 bases are shared with TRBD1. Germline V gene data show CDR1 as SGHRS and CDR2 as YFSETQ. Trimming took 5 bases from V and 6 from J; bases not matched to a gene: 12. This CDR3 has 16 residues. In DNA, the CDR3 is TGCGCCAGCAGTTCCGGGACAGGGGGGAATAAGGATGGCTACACCTTC. Translation gives CASSSGTGGNKDGYTF.

The V gene is TRBV29-1, the J gene TRBJ2-5, with 10 bases matching TRBD1. The DNA end favors TRBJ2-7, so the J call may be wrong. The CDR3 extends over 14 amino acids. Germline V lookup: CDR1 SQVTM, CDR2 ANQGSEA. This chain's CDR3 is CSVDRGLGTYEQYF. The DNA of the CDR3 is TGCAGCGTAGACAGGGGGCTGGGCACCTACGAGCAGTACTTC.

The V and J genes are TRBV19 and TRBJ1-1, with a possible D match to TRBD1 (5 bases). CDR3 size: 15 residues. The V end lost 6 bases, the J end lost 1 base, and 15 bases lay between the germline ends. Germline values: CDR1 LNHDA, CDR2 SQIVND (reference sequence). CDR3 sequence: CASRRGSGENTEAFF. The CDR3 region has the DNA TGTGCCAGTAGGAGAGGTTCGGGGGAGAACACTGAAGCTTTCTTT.

The J gene is TRBJ2-5, the V gene TRBV6-5; 14 bases map to TRBD2. Germline V gene lookup returns CDR1 MNHEY and CDR2 SVGAGI. The CDR3 has 14 residues. V lost 5 bases, J lost 9 bases, and 5 bases stayed unmatched. The CDR3 is CASSGLAGGRAQYF. The CDR3 DNA sequence: TGTGCCAGCAGTGGACTAGCGGGGGGCCGGGCCCAGTACTTC.

The chain couples TRBV6-1 to TRBJ1-1; D is undetermined. The ends were cut back, 10 bases at V and 8 bases at J, with 14 bases in the middle. The germline CDR1 and CDR2 sequences are MNHNS and SASEGT. The CDR3 loop spans 11 amino acids. CDR3 protein: CAISRVAEAFF. In DNA form, the CDR3 reads TGTGCCATTTCGAGGGTGGCGGAAGCTTTCTTT.

The rearrangement links TRBV27 to TRBJ1-2, with 9 nucleotides matching TRBD1. J gave up 6 bases and V 6 bases, and 11 bases lay outside the gene matches. The length of the CDR3 is 15 residues. The germline V gene has CDR1 MNHEY and CDR2 SMNVEV (reference sequence). The CDR3 DNA is TGTGCCAGCAGACAACTGGACAGGGGCGTCGATGGCTACACCTTC. Protein sequence: CASRQLDRGVDGYTF.

This chain links TRBV27 with TRBJ2-1; 11 bases fit TRBD2. J lost 0 bases, V lost 5 bases, and 6 bases had no gene match. The CDR3 is 17 residues long. Germline CDR1 reads MNHEY; CDR2 reads SMNVEV (reference sequence). The CDR3 DNA follows: TGTGCCAGCAGTCGGGGACTAGCGGCGTTCTCCTACAATGAGCAGTTCTTC. Protein sequence: CASSRGLAAFSYNEQFF.

The gene calls are TRBV18 and TRBJ2-2, with TRBD1 identical over 7 bases. CDR1 is KGHSH and CDR2 is LQKENI in the germline V gene. This CDR3 is 15 amino acids long. J lost 0 bases, V lost 5 bases, and 3 bases had no gene match. Here the CDR3 reads CASSSGQANTGELFF. The CDR3, as DNA: TGTGCCAGCTCAAGTGGACAGGCGAACACCGGGGAGCTGTTTTTT.

This chain uses TRBV19 with TRBJ1-4; D is undetermined. V lost 6 bases, J lost 7 bases, and 12 bases lay in between. CDR1 is LNHDA, CDR2 SQIVND, per germline (reference sequence). This CDR3 region has 13 residues. The CDR3 sequence: CASSNLALEKLFF. The CDR3 DNA follows: TGTGCCAGTAGCAACCTAGCCCTTGAAAAACTGTTTTTT.

This chain joins TRBV19 and TRBJ2-5; TRBD2 matches 14 bases. With 6 bases clipped from V and 3 bases from J, the junction kept 15 bases outside the gene matches. From germline, CDR1 is LNHDA and CDR2 SQIVND (reference sequence). The CDR3 length is 19 residues. The CDR3 nucleotides are TGTGCCAGTAGCAGAGCCCCGGGACTAGCGGGGGCCGACAAAGAGACCCAGTACTTC. Its translation is CASSRAPGLAGADKETQYF.

J is TRBJ1-5 and V is TRBV6-5, with TRBD1 identical over 8 bases. The CDR3 runs to 14 residues. Unmatched junction bases numbered 3, after V lost 2 bases and J lost 6 bases. The germline gives CDR1 MNHEY, CDR2 SVGAGI. The CDR3 here is CASSYRTGSQPQHF. Written as DNA, the CDR3 is TGTGCCAGCAGTTACCGGACAGGGAGTCAGCCCCAGCATTTT.

This clone was detected a few times. The chain has TRBV9 and TRBJ2-6; 8 nucleotides align to TRBD2. The trim removed 2 bases at V and 0 bases at J, leaving 7 bases unmatched. The germline CDR1 and CDR2 sequences are SGDLS and YYNGEE. This CDR3 is 18 amino acids long. CDR3 DNA: TGTGCCAGCAGCGTTAGCGGGACAATCGCCTCTGGGGCCAACGTCCTGACTTTC. It specifies CASSVSGTIASGANVLTF. Looking up the rest from reference TRBV9 and TRBJ2-6 gives the full variable domain: DSGVTQTPKHLITATGQRVTLRCSPRSGDLSVYWYQQSLDQGLQFLIQYYNGEERAKGNILERFSAQQFPDLHSELNLSSLELGDSALYFCASSVSGTIASGANVLTFGAGSRLTVL.

The chain carries TRBV6-1 and TRBJ2-1; TRBD1 matches at 7 bases. The CDR3 is 13 amino acids. The junction had 6 bases not matched to a gene; V was cut back by 9 bases and J by 4 bases. Germline V gene lookup returns CDR1 MNHNS and CDR2 SASEGT. This CDR3 reads CASTRGQYNEQFF. Written as DNA, the CDR3 is TGTGCCAGTACCAGGGGACAGTACAATGAGCAGTTCTTC.

The chain uses TRBV5-4 and TRBJ2-7; 16 bases line up with TRBD2. The CDR3 consists of 18 residues. The trim removed 1 base at V and 2 bases at J, leaving 6 bases unmatched. CDR1 is SGHNT, CDR2 YYREEE, per germline (reference sequence). In DNA form, the CDR3 reads TGTGCCAGCAGCTTGCCGGGACTAGCGGGAGGGGTGCCCTACGAGCAGTACTTC. Translated: CASSLPGLAGGVPYEQYF.

The gene calls are TRBV7-2 and TRBJ2-4, with D possibly being TRBD2 (7 bases). Germline V gene data show CDR1 as SGHTA and CDR2 as FQGNSA. The CDR3 is made up of 17 amino acids. The germline V and J ends were trimmed by 1 base and 5 bases, with 18 bases remaining between them. Written as DNA, the CDR3 is TGTGCCAGCAGCTTAGTGGGGGCCATGGGGGGGCAAAACATTCAGTACTTC. Protein: CASSLVGAMGGQNIQYF.

The chain recombines TRBV10-2 with TRBJ2-7; D is possibly TRBD1 (6 bases). The CDR3 runs to 14 residues. Looked up from germline, CDR1 is WSHSY and CDR2 is SAAADI. V lost 0 bases to trimming and J lost 3 bases, with 9 bases between them. CDR3 nucleotide sequence: TGCGCCAGCAGTGAGTCTGGCAGGGGCTACGAGCAGTACTTC. This sequence encodes CASSESGRGYEQYF.

The table lists this clone with a few counts. V is TRBV5-4 and J is TRBJ2-3, with 8 bases aligning to TRBD2. Germline CDR1 and CDR2: SGHNT and YYREEE (reference sequence). CDR3 length: 15 residues. The junction had 10 bases not matched to a gene; V was cut back by 0 bases and J by 10 bases. CDR3: CASSLVGTREIAQYF. CDR3 nucleotide sequence: TGTGCCAGCAGCTTGGTGGGGACTAGGGAGATTGCGCAGTATTTT. Full variable domain (missing parts from reference TRBV5-4 and TRBJ2-3): ETGVTQSPTHLIKTRGQQVTLRCSSQSGHNTVSWYQQALGQGPQFIFQYYREEENGRGNFPPRFSGLQFPNYSSELNVNALELDDSALYLCASSLVGTREIAQYFGPGTRLTVL.

The CDR3 DNA reads TGTGCCAGCAGCCCAATAGCGGGAATCACAGATACGCAGTATTTT. Residues: CASSPIAGITDTQYF. The V call is TRBV11-2, the J call TRBJ2-3, with TRBD2 identical over 8 bases. V gave up 5 bases and J gave up 2 bases; unmatched junction bases: 6. The CDR3 extends over 15 amino acids. The germline gives CDR1 SGHAT, CDR2 FQNNGV.

The DNA for the CDR3 is TGTGCCAGCAGTTTAACCCTTCAAATTAGCGGGAGGTTCTCCTACGAGCAGTACTTC. Amino acids: CASSLTLQISGRFSYEQYF. The chain employs TRBV28 and TRBJ2-7; 10 bases map to TRBD2. CDR3 length: 19 amino acids. V lost 2 bases to trimming and J lost 0 bases; unmatched junction nucleotides: 13. The germline V gene has CDR1 MDHEN and CDR2 SYDVKM.

The rearrangement uses TRBV25-1 and TRBJ2-5, with D unclear. Trimming took 2 bases from V and 5 from J, leaving 9 bases between them. CDR3 length: 13 amino acids. The germline V gene encodes CDR1 MGHDK and CDR2 SYGVNS. The CDR3 loop is CASSEHARETQYF. The CDR3 DNA reads TGTGCCAGCAGTGAACACGCACGGGAGACCCAGTACTTC.

The chain has TRBV6-6 and TRBJ2-1; 8 bases line up with TRBD2. This CDR3 region has 15 residues. V lost 6 bases and J lost 3; bases outside the gene matches: 7. From germline, CDR1 is MNHNY and CDR2 SVGAGI (reference sequence). The DNA of the CDR3 is TGTGCCAGCAGCCGAGCGGGAGATGACTACAATGAGCAGTTCTTC. Protein: CASSRAGDDYNEQFF.

The chain carries TRBV21-1 and TRBJ1-1. TRBV21-1 is designated a pseudogene. This CDR3 is 16 amino acids long. CDR3 sequence reads: CASSKVAWEGDTEAFF. CDR3 in DNA: TGTGCCAGCAGCAAAGTCGCCTGGGAGGGGGACACTGAAGCTTTCTTT.

This clone appeared a single time. As DNA, the CDR3 is TGTGCCAGCAGGGTGACAGGGTCTGGAAACACCATATATTTT. It specifies CASRVTGSGNTIYF. This chain uses TRBV6-6 with TRBJ1-3; TRBD1 matches 7 bases. Per germline, CDR1 MNHNY and CDR2 SVGAGI (reference sequence). Trimming removed 6 bases from V and 1 base from J; junction bases left unmatched: 3. The CDR3 is 14 residues long.

The J gene is TRBJ1-4, the V gene TRBV18, with D perhaps TRBD1 (5 bases). The CDR3 covers 14 residues. Between the trimmed V and J ends, which lost 3 bases and 7 bases, there was a span of 12 bases. Per the germline V gene, CDR1 is KGHSH and CDR2 is LQKENI. CDR3 nucleotide sequence: TGTGCCAGCTCACCGGAGGGGAGGCTTGAAAAACTGTTTTTT. Its protein is CASSPEGRLEKLFF.

V usage is TRBV9 and J usage is TRBJ1-2, with TRBD1 matching 7 bases. Germline V lookup: CDR1 SGDLS, CDR2 YYNGEE. The CDR3 contains 17 residues. Trimming took 2 bases from V and 5 from J; bases not matched to a gene: 15. The DNA for the CDR3 is TGTGCCAGCAGCGTGACCTGGGACAGAAAGGGAAGGTATGGCTACACCTTC. Protein product: CASSVTWDRKGRYGYTF. The full variable domain, rest sourced from reference TRBV9 and TRBJ1-2, is DSGVTQTPKHLITATGQRVTLRCSPRSGDLSVYWYQQSLDQGLQFLIQYYNGEERAKGNILERFSAQQFPDLHSELNLSSLELGDSALYFCASSVTWDRKGRYGYTFGSGTRLTVV.

The rearrangement links TRBV7-8 to TRBJ1-2; 7 nucleotides align to TRBD1. The CDR3 loop spans 14 amino acids. The germline V gene has CDR1 SGHVS and CDR2 FQNEAQ. The J segment lost 7 bases and the V segment lost 5 bases, leaving 10 bases of the junction unmatched. This CDR3 reads CASSAGTAMGGYTF. DNA of the CDR3: TGTGCCAGCAGCGCCGGGACAGCGATGGGTGGCTACACCTTC. Using reference TRBV7-8 and TRBJ1-2 for the parts outside the CDR3, the full variable domain is GAGVSQSPRYKVAKRGQDVALRCDPISGHVSLFWYQQALGQGPEFLTYFQNEAQLDKSGLPSDRFFAERPEGSVSTLKIQRTQQEDSAVYLCASSAGTAMGGYTFGSGTRLTVV.

This chain joins TRBV5-1 and TRBJ1-6; 8 bases are a match to TRBD1. V was pared by 2 bases and J by 8 bases, with 6 bases of the junction left unmatched. This CDR3 is 15 amino acids long. The V gene's germline CDR1 is SGHRS and CDR2 YFSETQ. CDR3 in amino acids: CASSLGQGFHSPLHF. CDR3 DNA sequence: TGCGCCAGCAGCTTAGGACAGGGATTCCATTCACCCCTCCACTTT.

The gene calls are TRBV6-6 and TRBJ2-4, with D tentatively TRBD1 (8 bases). In germline, CDR1 is MNHNY, CDR2 SVGAGI (reference sequence). This CDR3 spans 16 amino acids. V lost 5 bases, J lost 0 bases, and 14 bases lay in between. The CDR3 DNA reads as TGTGCCAGCAGTGTTACAGGGGGGGTAGCCAAAAACATTCAGTACTTC. This translates into CASSVTGGVAKNIQYF.